What follows is one T cell receptor (beta chain) and its context. The CDR3 runs 16 residues. The V gene lost 6 bases and the J gene lost 1 base, with 17 bases spanning the gap. Germline CDR1 reads SGHTS; CDR2 reads YDEGEE. The sample belongs to a study of OX40 agonist ivuxolimab in advanced cancers. TCRdb's table, derived via immunoSEQ multiplex PCR, lists solely in-frame clones and lacks some. The data show 55,000 to 80,000 clones, about four fifths seen once. The sequence was obtained from an adult with an advanced solid tumor such as melanoma, head and neck, liver or kidney cancer. The sequenced sample was CD4+ or CD8+ T cells sorted from blood, obtained in a trial of the OX40 agonist ivuxolimab. This rearrangement joins TRBV5-8 to TRBJ2-1; D may be TRBD2 (6 bases). The CDR3 sequence is CASTLSLEGSYNEQFF. In DNA, the CDR3 is TGTGCCAGCACCCTGTCCTTGGAGGGTTCCTACAATGAGCAGTTCTTC.